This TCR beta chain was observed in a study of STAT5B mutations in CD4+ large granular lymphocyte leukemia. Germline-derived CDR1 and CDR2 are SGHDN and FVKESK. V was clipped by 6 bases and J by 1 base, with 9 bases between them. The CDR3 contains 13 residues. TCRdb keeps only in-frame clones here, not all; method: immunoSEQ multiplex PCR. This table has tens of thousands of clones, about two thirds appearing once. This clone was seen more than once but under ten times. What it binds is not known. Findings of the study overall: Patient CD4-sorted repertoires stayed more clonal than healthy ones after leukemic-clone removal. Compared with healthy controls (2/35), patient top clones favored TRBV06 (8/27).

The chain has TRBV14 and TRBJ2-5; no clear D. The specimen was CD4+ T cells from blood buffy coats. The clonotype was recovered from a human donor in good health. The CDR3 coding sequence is TGTGCCAGCAGTCTTCAGATCCAAGAGACCCAGTACTTC. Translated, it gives CASSLQIQETQYF.